This TCR beta chain derives from a study of neurological immune-mediated disorders (dated by TCRdb to between 2019 and 2020). For the wider study: Peripheral blood TCR-beta repertoires from HTLV-I-associated myelopathy (HAM/TSP) patients, multiple sclerosis patients and healthy controls were compared by UMI-based sequencing. The cohort included 60 to 75 subjects: some 14 with HAM/TSP, approximately 35 with multiple sclerosis, and approximately 20 healthy controls. Alongside PBMC samples, the set of about 100 TCR-beta libraries contained longitudinal samples, technical triplicates, and paired CD4+ and CD8+ T-cell subsets that had been sorted.

For unsorted PBMC libraries, 2 million PBMCs were used after storage in RNAlater at -80 degrees C until RNA extraction. Peripheral blood underwent Ficoll-Hypaque density gradient centrifugation to isolate PBMCs, which were then cryopreserved in liquid nitrogen. The investigation overall reported the following: No identical CDR3 amino acid sequences were shared among expanded clones across subjects, suggesting private TCR-beta repertoires in all groups. TCR clonal expansion was highest in HAM/TSP patients and lowest in MS patients, with MS patients falling below even healthy controls.

With respect to this clonotype: Its antigen is currently not known. No base quality information exists; no much larger clone differs at one position.

Trimming costs V 2 bases and J 4 bases, and their ends lie 8 bases apart. There are 13 amino acids in the CDR3, from cysteine to phenylalanine inclusive. The DNA shown is the 39-base CDR3, in frame from base 1. In the germline V gene (reference sequence), CDR1 corresponds to LNHDA and CDR2 to SQIVND. cDNA was synthesized by template-switch 5'RACE using a primer carrying a 10-nucleotide random unique molecular identifier by which each TCR transcript was tagged. Every sequencing run covered 15-18 subjects and yielded more than 180 million TCR-beta sequences. The RNeasy kit was used for extraction of total RNA. Using the KAPA Real-time Library Amplification kit, TCR-beta VDJ regions were amplified with primers for the TCR constant region and the 5'RACE anchor. Sample indexes and Illumina adaptors were added in a first PCR, after which library yield was increased in a second PCR. After Ampure bead purification, the TCR product of roughly 650 bp was size-selected on a 2% E-gel SizeSelection system. Before pooling, libraries had their quality checked on a Bioanalyzer, their concentration measured with Qubit, and their quantity determined with the Kapa Library Quantification kit. Paired-end 2 x 150 bp sequencing of the libraries was performed on an Illumina HiSeq 2500. To increase sequence diversity, about 24-32% phiX was spiked into each library pool. Regarding the original processing steps: Quality-filtered reads were processed with the UMI-based MiGEC pipeline, which removed over 85% of raw TCR sequences during error correction. IMGT germline references were used for alignment of VDJ genes, and clonotypes were defined by a unique CDR3 amino acid sequence together with V-J genes. Clonal expansion, Shannon diversity and CDR3 relatedness were evaluated with VDJtools (CalcPairwiseDistances, ClusterSamples), while phylogenetic trees were built in CLCbio workbench. Expanded clones were defined as having at least 8 unique UMIs, based on coefficient-of-variation modelling across technical triplicates. TCRdb handled the public reads itself, with Q25 trimming in fastp and clone calling in MiXCR, and kept productive beta chains. Here each entry gathers all rows of one CDR3 protein and keeps the most common genes and DNA. The V and J calls come from TCRdb's annotation, not from the publication. A total of 50,000 to 75,000 distinct CDR3 sequences appear in this sample, about 13% of them only once. About 11% of the sample goes to the ten largest clones.

The sequencing input was PBMCs. The rearrangement joined TRBV19 to TRBJ1-1; a tentative D call is TRBD1 (5 bases match). The TCR was taken from a woman aged 60-70 years with HTLV-1-associated myelopathy (HAM/TSP). Here the CDR3 is given as CASSIQGSTEAFF. The bases are TGTGCCAGTAGTATACAGGGAAGCACTGAAGCTTTCTTT.